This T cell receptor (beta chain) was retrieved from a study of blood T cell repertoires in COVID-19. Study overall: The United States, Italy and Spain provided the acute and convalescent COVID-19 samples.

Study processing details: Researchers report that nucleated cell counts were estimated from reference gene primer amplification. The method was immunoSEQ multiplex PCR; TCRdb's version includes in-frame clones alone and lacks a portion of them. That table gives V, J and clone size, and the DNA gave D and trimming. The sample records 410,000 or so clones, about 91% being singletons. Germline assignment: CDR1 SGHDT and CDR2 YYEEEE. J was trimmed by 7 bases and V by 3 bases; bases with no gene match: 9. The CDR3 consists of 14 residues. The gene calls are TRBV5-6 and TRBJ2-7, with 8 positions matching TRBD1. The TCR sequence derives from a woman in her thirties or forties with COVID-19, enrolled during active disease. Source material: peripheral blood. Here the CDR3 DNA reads TGTGCCAGCAGCTCGGACAGGGCGCTGGGGGAGCAGTACTTC. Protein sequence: CASSSDRALGEQYF.